The source of this TCR beta chain is a study of shared clonotypes between healthy human individuals (dated by TCRdb to the early 2020s). Concerning the study at large: A couple of women and a few men aged 18 to 49 years were included in the cohort. Blood TCR repertoires of five healthy adults were deeply sequenced to estimate repertoire size and the extent of clonotype sharing between individuals. Per donor, three plates each were used for CD4 naive and CD4 memory, two for CD8 naive, and one for CD8 memory. To increase sequencing depth and limit assay-specific biases, TCR repertoire library preparation and sequencing were carried out by different laboratories using diverse techniques. Per donor, leukapheresis produced somewhere between about 0.85 and 8.9 billion PBMCs. The full study reports these points: Even with the large sequencing depth, rarefaction of the sorted-subset datasets indicated that sequencing was incomplete. Sampling was restricted to blood, and TCR repertoires in tissues likely differ from the TCR repertoires found in blood. Based on pairwise subsampling, the degree of clonotype sharing among donors was expected to be affected by sequencing depth. Approximately 5% of naive CD4, more than 3% of naive CD8, around 2.3% of memory CD4, and about 0.4% of memory CD8 clonotypes were shared across several donors. Estimated clonotype richness was generally larger for naive than for memory subsets. Because the study included a small number of donors, the genetic and exposure-history diversity represented was limited. Higher generation probabilities were observed for clonotypes shared by all four sorted-subset donors than for non-shared clonotypes.

CDR1 and CDR2 are read off the germline V gene as ENHRY and SYGVKD. The V and J ends are trimmed by 7 bases and 1 base, leaving 10 bases between them. The CDR3 goes from the cysteine to the phenylalanine over 13 residues. Kept here is only the CDR3 DNA, which spans 39 bases and is read in frame from base 1. Comments on this clone: Its antigen is not yet known. No much larger clone is present one base from it, and per-base qualities are unavailable.

Healthy HIV-negative adults with no recently reported acute infections or vaccinations were included as donors. All donors were Caucasian adults living in Nashville, Tennessee, USA. CD4+ T cells were enriched by magnetic negative selection; naive cells were then positively selected on CD45RA, and the negative fraction formed the memory subset. Blood was obtained by leukapheresis, after which PBMCs were separated by Ficoll-Histopaque density gradient centrifugation and cryopreserved in liquid nitrogen vapor phase. Analytical flow cytometry was used to check the purity and quantity of each magnetically sorted T cell population. Genomic DNA was isolated from every sorted fraction and measured by UV absorbance on a Nanodrop 2000c. TCR CDR3 regions were amplified from genomic DNA by multiplex PCR using the deep immunoSEQ assay. Genomic DNA extracted from each cell subset was distributed evenly over all wells of several immunoSEQ 96-well plates, and each plate served as one replicate. For sorted subsets, about 200 ng genomic DNA, equal to about 30,000 T cell genomes, was loaded into each replicate PCR. The purified libraries were quantified using a Qubit 3.0 fluorometer, sized with a Bioanalyzer 2100, and then quantified again using the KAPA Library Quantification kit. Each immunoSEQ 96-well plate was sequenced on its own single-read 150-cycle Illumina NextSeq 550 flow cell. The original pipeline was this. Because only junctional sequences without quality scores were contained in the immunoSEQ output, filtering matching that applied to full-length reads could not be performed. To assign V/J genes and CDR3, sequences were annotated against IMGT germline references using PyIR, a Python wrapper for IgBLAST v1.9. Reads were removed for weak V/J assignments (E-value above 1e-6), missing CDR3, stop codons, out-of-frame junctions, or ambiguous translated residues. V3J clonotypes were defined by identical inferred V gene, J gene, and CDR3 amino acid sequence. Percentage overlap between repertoires was calculated by dividing the number of shared unique clonotypes by the size of the smaller repertoire. RTK rarefaction, the Chao1 estimator, and Recon v2.1 estimates of unobserved clonotypes were used to assess repertoire richness. For all TCRbeta clonotypes obtained by the gDNA method from several donors, generation probabilities were computed with OLGA. Here the immuneACCESS table is served through TCRdb, limited to in-frame sequences with V and J called. Missing clones are a known gap in these copies; in checked studies unresolved V genes cover under half, and the rest lacks a known reason. D and trimming come from the DNA, and the V and J calls and clone size come from that table. For this sample there are about 1,500,000 clones; 96% appear just once. Of the sample, approximately 1.1% falls within the top ten clones.

This TCR was recovered from a man aged 25 to 40 in good health. Sample: naive CD4+ T cells sorted from blood. The cell subset or site tag for this specimen amounts to: CD45RA+ positively selected. The sequence joins TRBV10-3 to TRBJ1-1, with an unclear D gene assignment. The CDR3 loop reads CAITHAENTEAFF. The nucleotides read TGTGCCATCACACACGCAGAGAACACTGAAGCTTTCTTT.